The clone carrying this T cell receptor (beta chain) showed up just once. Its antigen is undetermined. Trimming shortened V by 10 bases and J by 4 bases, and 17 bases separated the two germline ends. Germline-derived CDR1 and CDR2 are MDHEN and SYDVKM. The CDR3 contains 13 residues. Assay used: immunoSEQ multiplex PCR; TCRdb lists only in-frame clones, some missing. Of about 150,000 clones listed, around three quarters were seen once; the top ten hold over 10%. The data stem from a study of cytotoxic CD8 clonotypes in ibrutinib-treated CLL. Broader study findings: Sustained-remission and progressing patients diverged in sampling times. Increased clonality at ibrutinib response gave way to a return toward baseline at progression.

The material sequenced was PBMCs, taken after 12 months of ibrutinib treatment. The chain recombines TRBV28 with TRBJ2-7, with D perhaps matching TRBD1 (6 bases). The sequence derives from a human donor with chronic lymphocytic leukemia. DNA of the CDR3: TGTGCCATCAAAGGACAGAGTTTTTACGAGCAGTACTTC. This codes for CAIKGQSFYEQYF.